These 25 T cell receptor beta chains were sequenced from one sample in a study of T cells expressing NK-cell markers. TCRdb re-called the 5' RACE reads and catalogs CDR3 proteins one per entry, DNA excluded. The sample holds roughly 420,000 distinct CDR3 sequences. What was sequenced was blood T cells: a sorted CD56 or NKG2C T cell subset, CD4+ or CD8+ T cells, or bulk PBMC T cells (not recorded which). The source of these receptors is a woman aged 18-69 years in good health.

The chain has TRBV20-1 and TRBJ2-3; no DNA is available, so the TRBD2 call from TCRdb remains unchecked. The CDR3 runs to 14 residues. Germline CDR1 is DFQATT and CDR2 is SNEGSKA (reference sequence). This CDR3 is CSANGLARTDTQYF.

The genes are TRBV27 and TRBJ2-3; TCRdb indicates TRBD2, and absent DNA this call remains unverified. This CDR3 is built from 15 residues. Germline loops: CDR1 MNHEY, CDR2 SMNVEV (reference sequence). The CDR3 region is CATNPLAEGSYTQYF.

The rearrangement links TRBV6-2 or TRBV6-3 to TRBJ2-1; TCRdb calls TRBD1, which cannot be checked without DNA. CDR1 is MNHEY, CDR2 SVGEGT, per germline. CDR3 size: 13 residues. CDR3: CASSPHGSDEQFF.

The J gene is TRBJ1-1, the V gene TRBV5-1; checking the TCRdb D call of TRBD1 is not possible without DNA. This CDR3 region has 13 residues. The germline CDR1 and CDR2 sequences are SGHRS and YFSETQ. This CDR3 is CASSATGGREAFF.

The chain links TRBV10-2 to TRBJ1-1; checking the TCRdb D call of TRBD1 is not possible without DNA. Germline V gives CDR1 WSHSY, CDR2 SAAADI. CDR3 size: 12 residues. The CDR3 reads CASGGRNTEAFF.

The rearrangement joins TRBV28 to TRBJ1-4. There are 16 residues in the CDR3. The germline V gene encodes CDR1 MDHEN and CDR2 SYDVKM. CDR3 in amino acids: CASSYYSGVTNEKLFF. Full variable domain (remainder filled in from reference TRBV28 and TRBJ1-4): DVKVTQSSRYLVKRTGEKVFLECVQDMDHENMFWYRQDPGLGLRLIYFSYDVKMKEKGDIPEGYSVSREKKERFSLILESASTNQTSMYLCASSYYSGVTNEKLFFGSGTQLSVL.

The chain joins TRBV20-1 to TRBJ2-2; TCRdb gives TRBD1 as the D gene, but with no DNA this cannot be confirmed. The CDR3 sequence is 15 residues long. The germline gives CDR1 DFQATT, CDR2 SNEGSKA (reference sequence). This chain's CDR3 is CSARPGQRIPGELFF.

The chain employs TRBV20-1 and TRBJ2-7. The CDR3 covers 11 residues. Germline values: CDR1 DFQATT, CDR2 SNEGSKA (reference sequence). The CDR3 loop is CSAKENTEQYF.

The CDR3 is CANRAGMNTGELFF. The chain couples TRBV12-3 or TRBV12-4 to TRBJ2-2; TCRdb returns TRBD2, unconfirmable since there is no DNA. The CDR3 runs to 14 residues.

The chain employs TRBV4-3 and TRBJ1-2; the TCRdb call, TRBD1, lacks DNA for checking. The CDR3 runs to 17 residues. In germline, CDR1 is LGHNA, CDR2 YSLEER. This chain's CDR3 is CASSQDLQEVALYGYTF.

The genes are TRBV4-3 and TRBJ2-2; TCRdb outputs TRBD2, but without DNA this stays unchecked. Germline lookup yields CDR1 LGHNA and CDR2 YSLEER. This CDR3 comprises 17 residues. CDR3 residues: CASSQEPSGGLSGELFF.

The chain links TRBV19 to TRBJ1-3. The germline CDR1 and CDR2 sequences are LNHDA and SQIVND (reference sequence). The CDR3 totals 14 residues. This CDR3 is CASSIGSSGNTIYF.

The chain combines TRBV10-2 with TRBJ2-5; with no DNA, the TCRdb D assignment of TRBD2 cannot be verified. Germline V gene lookup returns CDR1 WSHSY and CDR2 SAAADI. CDR3 length: 15 residues. CDR3 loop: CASLGRESLQETQYF.

This rearrangement joins TRBV10-2 to TRBJ2-3; TCRdb indicates TRBD2, and absent DNA this call remains unverified. Germline V gene data show CDR1 as WSHSY and CDR2 as SAAADI. The CDR3 is made up of 14 amino acids. The chain's CDR3 is CASSSTRDTDTQYF.

The chain uses TRBV20-1 and TRBJ1-1; as DNA is missing, the TRBD1 call by TCRdb cannot be tested. CDR3 length equals 15 residues. The germline gives CDR1 DFQATT, CDR2 SNEGSKA (reference sequence). The CDR3 is CSAPSGDPRATEAFF.

The V and J genes are TRBV5-1 and TRBJ2-1. Germline V CDR1 and CDR2: SGHRS, YFSETQ. The CDR3 runs 13 residues. This chain's CDR3 is CASSVGVYNEQFF.

The rearrangement links TRBV30 to TRBJ2-7; TCRdb outputs TRBD1, but without DNA this stays unchecked. The germline V gene encodes CDR1 GTSNPN and CDR2 SVGIG (reference sequence). The CDR3 loop spans 12 amino acids. CDR3 residues: CAWKPGAYEQYF.

The chain joins TRBV10-3 to TRBJ2-1; TCRdb designates TRBD2, a call that cannot be tested without DNA. Per germline, CDR1 ENHRY and CDR2 SYGVKD. The CDR3 totals 15 residues. The CDR3 spells CAISEGSSGNNEQFF.

This chain uses TRBV12-3 or TRBV12-4 with TRBJ2-1; the TRBD1 assignment by TCRdb is unverifiable without DNA. The CDR3 runs 14 residues. CDR3 residues: CASSPLTSIDEQFF.

CDR3 loop: CASTPRISNNEQFF. V is TRBV12-3 or TRBV12-4 and J is TRBJ2-1. The CDR3 extends over 14 amino acids.

The chain links TRBV7-2 to TRBJ2-6; TCRdb proposes TRBD2, but this gene call is untestable without DNA. The CDR3 sequence is 18 residues long. CDR1 and CDR2 (germline): SGHTA, FQGNSA. CDR3 region: CASSLRYSGTSGANVLTF.

V and J are TRBV3-1 and TRBJ1-1. This CDR3 contains 14 residues. Germline V CDR1 and CDR2: LGHDT, YNNKEL (reference sequence). CDR3: CASSQVSSNTEAFF.

This rearrangement joins TRBV18 to TRBJ2-4. The length of the CDR3 is 14 residues. CDR1 is KGHSH and CDR2 is LQKENI in the germline V gene. The CDR3 loop is CASSPPGRENIQYF.

The chain recombines TRBV27 with TRBJ2-5; the D call from TCRdb, TRBD2, cannot be confirmed without DNA. The CDR3 covers 18 residues. The V gene's germline CDR1 is MNHEY and CDR2 SMNVEV (reference sequence). CDR3 loop: CASSFNSLSGYLQETQYF.

This chain joins TRBV29-1 and TRBJ2-1; TCRdb designates TRBD2, a call that cannot be tested without DNA. Germline loops: CDR1 SQVTM, CDR2 ANQGSEA. This CDR3 spans 16 amino acids. This chain's CDR3 is CSVEDPSGKRGNEQFF.